This TCR beta chain is drawn from a study of blood T cells in healthy people across ages (dated by TCRdb to about 2015). With regard to the full study: In model experiments, roughly one uniquely barcoded TCR beta cDNA molecule per two T cells was captured by template switching. To track age-related changes in TCR beta repertoire diversity, the study relied on deep sequencing normalized with unique cDNA molecular identifiers. The donors were split into four age groups: young (average 16 years), middle-aged (around 37), aged (approximately 60) and long-lived (over 75). To avoid experimental bias, donors of different ages were spread randomly across the sequencing lanes. For two donors (one aged 18 to 30 and one aged 80 or older), the study analyzed two additional independent replicas of 1 million unique cDNA reads from the same blood draw. The study at large found these results: There was a strong correlation between observed TCR beta diversity and the percentage of naive T cells measured by flow cytometry. Estimates of total diversity based on one million sequenced T cells were regarded as lower bounds and as underestimates. Because the CMV infection status of the donors was unknown, age-related changes in expanded clonotypes may potentially have been confounded. Observed TCR beta diversity per million T cells fell roughly linearly with age, and a significant reduction was already apparent by age about 38. Compared with the aged group, the long-lived group had more naive CD4+ T cells, fewer expanded clones and increased TCR diversity, a pattern suggesting age selection. Conclusive comparison of naive and antigen-experienced compartments was prevented by the profiling of bulk unsorted PBMCs.

Systemically healthy Caucasian individuals from Russia, some 40 in total and aged roughly 6 to 95 years, were included as donors. About 9.8 milliliters of peripheral blood were drawn from each donor into EDTA-treated Vacutainer tubes. Ficoll-Paque density-gradient centrifugation was used to isolate PBMCs, with at least 7 million per sample. Trizol reagent was used to extract total RNA from the PBMCs, yielding at least 5 micrograms per sample. For every donor, an aliquot of PBMCs went through flow cytometry to measure the percentages of naive CD45RAhigh/CD27high T cells. V is cut by 3 bases and J by 3 bases, and the space between the germline ends is 12 bases. Based on the germline V gene, the CDR1 and CDR2 sequences are SGHRS and YFSETQ. The CDR3 has 14 amino acids, counting the end cysteine and phenylalanine. Kept here is only the CDR3 DNA, which spans 42 bases and is read in frame from base 1. This clonotype was detected ten times or more. This receptor's antigen is unknown. No base-level quality is on record; no much larger clone is a single base apart.

Preparation of the library involved 5' RACE. The sample was run on an Illumina HiSeq 2500. A second PCR of about 7 to 12 cycles was performed with a sample-barcoded 5' primer and a J-beta primer mix. A unique molecular identifier was introduced onto each TCR beta cDNA molecule by a template-switch 5' adaptor carrying 12 random nucleotides. At least 3 million CDR3-containing paired-end reads were obtained from each sample. The Mint cDNA synthesis kit, primed by a TRBC-specific oligonucleotide, was used to synthesize first-strand cDNA from all RNA. After uracil-DNA glycosylase treatment, a first 18-cycle PCR used universal primers M1SS and BC2_uni_R on all cDNA. The authors' analysis ran thus. Normalization of each sample was performed by random selection of 1 million high-quality reads, each carrying a distinct molecular identifier. Reads sharing molecular identifiers were discarded rather than binned into consensus sequences. MiTCR, set to a Q25 quality threshold and the strictest error-elimination algorithm, was used for CDR3 identification, clonotype clustering and error correction. A nonparametric unseen species model using Euler transformation provided a lower-bound estimate of total TCR beta diversity. TCRdb applied fastp at Q25 and MiXCR to the public reads, then kept only in-frame beta chains. When rows share a CDR3 protein, they turn into one entry using the most common DNA and genes. These V and J calls rely on TCRdb rather than the paper's analysis. This sample gives 980,000 or so distinct CDR3 sequences in total; around 46% of them show up just once. The ten largest clones represent under 15% of the sample.

This clonotype was sampled from a man younger than 40 in good health. The sequence is built from TRBV5-1 and TRBJ1-1; perhaps TRBD1 is the D gene, with 6 bases matching. The sequenced sample consisted of blood. CDR3 region: CASSSAGGYTEAFF. Read as DNA, the sequence is TGCGCCAGCAGCTCGGCCGGGGGCTACACTGAAGCTTTCTTT.